The clone carrying this TCR beta chain was counted ten times or more. What it binds is unknown. This CDR3 is built from 16 residues. Trimming removed 4 bases from V and 6 bases from J; junction bases left unmatched: 10. CDR1 is SEHNR and CDR2 is FQNEAQ in the germline V gene (reference sequence). This sample is part of a study of T cell repertoires in cytomegalovirus infection. Study-wide context: Public TCR beta signatures marked donors with CMV infection and the matching HLA.

TCRdb passed the reads through MiXCR, listing each CDR3 protein once. The table shows 68,000 or so distinct CDR3 sequences, with approximately 22% occurring only once. The chain uses TRBV7-9 and TRBJ2-3; TRBD2 aligns across 10 bases. The receptor was isolated from a human donor in good health (CMV status not recorded). Some clones in this sample may be carry-over from other donors' samples. Sequenced: PBMCs, sequenced either directly or after in vitro stimulation (not recorded which). Here the CDR3 reads CASSSVGAGGRDTQYF. The CDR3 coding sequence is TGTGCCAGCAGCTCCGTCGGAGCGGGAGGGAGGGATACGCAGTATTTT.